In its sample, the clone carrying this T cell receptor beta chain was seen a few times. Its specificity is not known. TCRdb passed the 5' RACE reads through MiXCR, listing each CDR3 protein once. This repertoire shows approximately 150,000 distinct CDR3 sequences, approximately 15% found once; its top ten account for 13% to 15%. These data originate in a study of T-cell memory formation after mild COVID-19. General observations from the study: That cross-reactive memory joined was suggested by some responding clones appearing in pre-infection memory.

CDR3 length: 16 residues. Germline V CDR1 and CDR2: DFQATT, SNEGSKA (reference sequence). V lost 4 bases to trimming and J lost 0 bases, with 17 bases between them. Specimen: PBMCs or a T cell subset sorted from them (not recorded which). The sequence was collected from an adult woman who had mild COVID-19 (a few samples of this study predate the infection). Cell type and time point are not known. This chain joins TRBV20-1 and TRBJ2-3; maybe TRBD2 (5 bases). The CDR3 loop reads CSATLRERPSTDTQYF. In DNA form, the CDR3 reads TGCAGTGCTACACTTAGGGAGCGGCCTAGCACAGATACGCAGTATTTT.